The rows below give T cell receptor beta chains drawn from one sample of a study of CD4 and CD8 cells across lung adenocarcinoma regions. A single record per CDR3 protein comes from TCRdb applying MiXCR to the PCR reads. The sample holds 3,500 to 4,500 distinct CDR3 sequences, around 61% seen once. What was sequenced was CD4+ T cells from the center of a lung tumor. All receptors derive from a male donor with lung adenocarcinoma. The CD4 and CD8 labels of this study may be unreliable. CDR3s include the opening cysteine and the closing phenylalanine or tryptophan. Fields, in order: clone size, D gene, J gene, V gene, CDR3 protein, CDR3 DNA. A D gene is named only where the DNA matches it firmly. Clone size is stated in some rows and not others, as once, few, many or a class when expanded.

>-|-|TRBJ2-1|TRBV10-1
CASSESARFVQFF
TGCGCCAGCAGTGAGTCGGCCAGGTTTGTGCAGTTCTTC
>-|TRBD1|TRBJ2-1|TRBV7-3
CASGTGEGGMDEQFF
TGTGCCAGCGGCACTGGGGAAGGGGGCATGGATGAGCAGTTCTTT
>-|TRBD1|TRBJ1-4|TRBV6-5
CASSYLHRGDRTEKLFF
TGTGCCAGCAGTTACTTACACCGGGGGGACAGGACTGAAAAACTGTTTTTT
>-|-|TRBJ2-3|TRBV10-2
CAGIGGRGKDTQYF
TGCGCGGGCATTGGGGGCCGCGGCAAAGATACGCAGTATTTC
>-|TRBD2|TRBJ2-5|TRBV7-6
CAGSGGMDQETQYF
TGTGCGGGGAGCGGGGGGATGGACCAAGAGACGCAGTACTTT
>-|-|TRBJ2-3|TRBV6-5
CASSYSLDPQEPSTDTQYF
TGTGCCAGCAGTTACTCCTTGGATCCCCAGGAGCCGAGCACAGATACGCAGTATTTT
>-|TRBD1|TRBJ2-7|TRBV7-2
CASSTAGQGRSYNEQYF
TGTGCCAGCAGCACAGCGGGACAGGGACGATCCTACAATGAGCAGTACTTC
>-|-|TRBJ2-7|TRBV6-5
CASSISGTRGEQYF
TGTGCCAGCAGTATCTCGGGGACCCGAGGCGAGCAGTACTTC
>few|TRBD2|TRBJ2-1|TRBV7-8
CASSWGLAGIYNEQFF
TGTGCCAGCAGCTGGGGACTAGCGGGGATCTACAATGAGCAGTTCTTC
>-|-|TRBJ1-5|TRBV3-1
CASSYLGQAQHF
TGTGCCAGCAGCTACCTGGGGCAGGCCCAGCATTTT
>-|-|TRBJ1-5|TRBV19
CASSIEGMDQPQHF
TGTGCCAGTAGTATAGAAGGGATGGATCAGCCCCAGCATTTT
>-|-|TRBJ2-1|TRBV5-4
CASSYHSYEQFF
TGTGCCAGCAGCTACCACTCCTACGAGCAGTTCTTC
>-|-|TRBJ2-5|TRBV6-1
CASSVSAGQRETQYF
TGTGCCAGCAGTGTGTCGGCAGGCCAACGGGAGACCCAGTACTTC
>few|-|TRBJ1-4|TRBV20-1
CSARWISGASDNEKLFF
TGCAGTGCTAGATGGATCTCTGGGGCCAGCGATAATGAAAAACTGTTTTTT
>-|TRBD2|TRBJ2-3|TRBV10-3
CAISAPQGGRDTQYF
TGTGCCATCAGTGCCCCGCAGGGCGGGAGGGATACGCAGTATTTT
>-|TRBD2|TRBJ2-5|TRBV3-1
CASSPGLAGGETQYF
TGTGCCAGCAGCCCGGGACTAGCGGGCGGAGAGACCCAGTACTTC